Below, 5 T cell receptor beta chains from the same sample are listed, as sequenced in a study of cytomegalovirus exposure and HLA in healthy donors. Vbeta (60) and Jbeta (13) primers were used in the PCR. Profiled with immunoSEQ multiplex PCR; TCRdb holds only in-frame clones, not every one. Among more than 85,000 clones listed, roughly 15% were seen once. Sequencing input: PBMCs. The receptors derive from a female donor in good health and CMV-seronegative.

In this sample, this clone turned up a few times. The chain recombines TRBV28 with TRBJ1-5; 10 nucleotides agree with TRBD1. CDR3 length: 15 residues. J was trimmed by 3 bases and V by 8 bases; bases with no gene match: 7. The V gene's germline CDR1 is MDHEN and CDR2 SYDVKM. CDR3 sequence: CASRRQGANNQPQHF. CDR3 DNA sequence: TGTGCCAGCCGACGACAGGGGGCTAACAATCAGCCCCAGCATTTT.

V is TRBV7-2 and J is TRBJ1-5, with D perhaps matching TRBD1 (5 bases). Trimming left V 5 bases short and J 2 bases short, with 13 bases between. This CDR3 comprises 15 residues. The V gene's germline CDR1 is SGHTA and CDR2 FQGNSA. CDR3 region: CASSPRTGGNQPQHF. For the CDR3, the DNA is TGTGCCAGCAGCCCTCGGACGGGGGGCAATCAGCCCCAGCATTTT.

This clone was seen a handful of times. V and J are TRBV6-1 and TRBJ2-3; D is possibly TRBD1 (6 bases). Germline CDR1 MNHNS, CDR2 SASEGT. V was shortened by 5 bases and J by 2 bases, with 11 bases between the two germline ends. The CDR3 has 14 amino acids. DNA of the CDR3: TGTGCCAGCAGTTATGACAGGAACACAGATACGCAGTATTTT. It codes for CASSYDRNTDTQYF.

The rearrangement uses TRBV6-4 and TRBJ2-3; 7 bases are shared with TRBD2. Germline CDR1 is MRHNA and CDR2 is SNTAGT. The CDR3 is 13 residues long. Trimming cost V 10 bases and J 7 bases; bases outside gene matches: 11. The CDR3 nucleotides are TGTGCCATCTCCCGGACGGGAGGAAATACGCAGTATTTT. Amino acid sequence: CAISRTGGNTQYF.

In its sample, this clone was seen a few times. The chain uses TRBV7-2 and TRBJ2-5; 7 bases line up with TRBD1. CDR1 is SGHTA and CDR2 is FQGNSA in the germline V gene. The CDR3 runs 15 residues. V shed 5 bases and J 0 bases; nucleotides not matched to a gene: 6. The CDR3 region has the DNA TGTGCCAGCAGCATGGGACAGACGAACCAAGAGACCCAGTACTTC. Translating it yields CASSMGQTNQETQYF.